Shown below are 29 T cell receptor beta chains from a single sample sequenced in a study of shared T cell receptors in the human thymus. The data were produced by immunoSEQ multiplex PCR, yet TCRdb's version contains in-frame clones alone and is incomplete. The sample records 630,000 or so clones, around 87% being singletons. The sample was also linked to a second study, of human thymus T cells.

Sequenced input: thymocytes. Source of these receptors: a boy in the first two years of life with a congenital heart defect.

This chain uses TRBV20-1 with TRBJ2-7, with D uncertain. The CDR3 contains 11 residues. Trimming cost V 4 bases and J 3 bases, with 7 bases left between them. CDR1 and CDR2 (germline): DFQATT, SNEGSKA (reference sequence). The DNA for the CDR3 is TGCAGTGCTAACCGAGGCTACGAGCAGTACTTC. Translation gives CSANRGYEQYF.

The rearrangement uses TRBV18 and TRBJ1-5, with TRBD1 matching over 7 bases. The V and J ends lost 3 bases and 4 bases, in that order; junction bases with no gene match: 9. This CDR3 contains 16 residues. The germline CDR1 and CDR2 sequences are KGHSH and LQKENI. CDR3 protein: CASSPPGQERNQPQHF. CDR3 nucleotides: TGTGCCAGCTCACCCCCAGGACAGGAGAGGAATCAGCCCCAGCATTTT.

V gene TRBV14 combines with J gene TRBJ2-1; TRBD2 matches at 10 bases. V was clipped by 4 bases and J by 4 bases; unmatched bases: 7. The CDR3 loop spans 16 amino acids. Germline V gene data show CDR1 as SGHDN and CDR2 as FVKESK. The CDR3 region is CASSRTPSGSYNEQFF. CDR3 DNA: TGTGCCAGCAGCCGCACCCCTAGCGGGAGTTACAATGAGCAGTTCTTC.

The V gene is TRBV11-2, the J gene TRBJ2-7; perhaps TRBD1 as D (6 bases). The CDR3 contains 17 residues. Trimming removed 5 bases from V and 1 base from J, with 21 bases in between. Germline-derived CDR1 and CDR2 are SGHAT and FQNNGV. As DNA, the CDR3 is TGTGCCAGCAGCGCAACTAGACACAGGGTGGGTTCCTACGAGCAGTACTTC. This encodes CASSATRHRVGSYEQYF.

This chain joins TRBV4-3 and TRBJ2-2; 9 nucleotides match TRBD2. The J segment lost 2 bases and the V segment lost 1 base, leaving 8 bases of the junction unmatched. Germline CDR1 is LGHNA and CDR2 is YSLEER. The CDR3 runs to 18 residues. CDR3 sequence (DNA): TGCGCCAGCAGCCAAGTCCCCTATAGCGGGGGAAACACCGGGGAGCTGTTTTTT. This translates into CASSQVPYSGGNTGELFF.

This clone was seen only a few times. The J gene is TRBJ2-1, the V gene TRBV14, with 9 bases fitting TRBD2. Germline V gene data show CDR1 as SGHDN and CDR2 as FVKESK. V dropped 4 bases and J dropped 2; count of bases not matched to a gene: 18. This CDR3 spans 20 amino acids. CDR3 DNA: TGTGCCAGCAGCCGATCCCGGCACGGGACTAGCTACTTCCCCTACAATGAGCAGTTCTTC. This encodes CASSRSRHGTSYFPYNEQFF.

The chain couples TRBV7-9 to TRBJ2-7, with 7 bases lining up with TRBD1. Germline trimming cut 5 bases from V and 6 bases from J; bases unmatched to any gene: 4. This CDR3 region has 12 residues. Germline V CDR1 and CDR2: SEHNR, FQNEAQ (reference sequence). CDR3 loop: CASSLQGLEQYF. CDR3 sequence (DNA): TGTGCCAGCAGCCTACAGGGGCTCGAGCAGTACTTC.

V and J are TRBV11-2 and TRBJ2-7, with 8 nucleotides matching TRBD2. Losses at the gene ends were 3 bases for V and 3 bases for J; bases not matched to a gene: 7. The CDR3 extends over 15 amino acids. The germline gives CDR1 SGHAT, CDR2 FQNNGV. The CDR3 sequence: CASSFTSGPNYEQYF. As DNA, the CDR3 is TGTGCCAGCAGCTTCACTAGCGGACCAAACTACGAGCAGTACTTC.

This sequence joins TRBV15 and TRBJ2-7, with 14 bases aligning to TRBD2. With V trimmed by 4 bases and J by 3 bases, 5 bases remained unmatched. The CDR3 is 16 residues long. CDR1 is LNHNV and CDR2 is YYDKDF in the germline V gene (reference sequence). CDR3 residues: CATSTNGTSGSYEQYF. CDR3 in DNA: TGTGCCACCAGCACAAATGGGACTAGCGGGAGCTACGAGCAGTACTTC.

This chain connects TRBV19 to TRBJ2-5; 9 positions agree with TRBD2. This CDR3 is 17 amino acids long. Germline assignment: CDR1 LNHDA and CDR2 SQIVND (reference sequence). V dropped 5 bases and J dropped 7; count of bases not matched to a gene: 17. The DNA for the CDR3 is TGTGCCAGTAGTCCACCAGGTAGCGGGGGTCCGGGGGTGACCCAGTACTTC. Residues: CASSPPGSGGPGVTQYF.

The chain couples TRBV19 to TRBJ2-2; 9 bases are shared with TRBD2. Trimming took 6 bases from V and 0 from J; bases not matched to a gene: 11. Germline V gene data show CDR1 as LNHDA and CDR2 as SQIVND (reference sequence). There are 18 residues in the CDR3. CDR3 in DNA: TGTGCCAGTAGGCCCCGGGATAGCGGGGGCCCGAACACCGGGGAGCTGTTTTTT. As protein: CASRPRDSGGPNTGELFF.

This chain connects TRBV7-2 to TRBJ2-7, with TRBD1 matching over 7 bases. Looked up from germline, CDR1 is SGHTA and CDR2 is FQGNSA. Losses at the gene ends were 4 bases for V and 4 bases for J; bases not matched to a gene: 13. This CDR3 is 16 amino acids long. DNA of the CDR3: TGTGCCAGCAGCTCGACCTGGGGCAGGGGGAATTACGAGCAGTACTTC. Residues: CASSSTWGRGNYEQYF.

V gene TRBV2 combines with J gene TRBJ1-1; the D is unclear. Germline V gene sequence: CDR1 SNHLY, CDR2 FYNNEI. The germline V and J ends were trimmed by 2 bases and 0 bases, with 7 bases remaining between them. This CDR3 region has 14 residues. CDR3 DNA sequence: TGTGCCAGCAGTGAAACCAGGTTGAACACTGAAGCTTTCTTT. It is translated as CASSETRLNTEAFF. Full variable domain (missing parts from reference TRBV2 and TRBJ1-1): EPEVTQTPSHQVTQMGQEVILRCVPISNHLYFYWYRQILGQKVEFLVSFYNNEISEKSEIFDDQFSVERPDGSNFTLKIRSTKLEDSAMYFCASSETRLNTEAFFGQGTRLTVV.

This chain connects TRBV7-6 to TRBJ1-1; no firm D call. The CDR3 runs 13 residues. Per the germline V gene, CDR1 is SGHVS and CDR2 is FNYEAQ. Trimming took off 6 bases at V and 4 bases at J, with 12 bases between the two ends. CDR3: CASSSLPVTEAFF. As DNA, the CDR3 is TGTGCCAGCAGTTCCTTACCAGTCACTGAAGCTTTCTTT.

This clone has a single count. This rearrangement joins TRBV27 to TRBJ2-1, with D tentatively TRBD2 (6 bases). CDR1 is MNHEY and CDR2 is SMNVEV in the germline V gene (reference sequence). This CDR3 has 19 amino acids. Trimming removed 2 bases at V and 0 bases at J, with 20 bases between. The CDR3 coding sequence is TGTGCCAGCAGTTTAAACGCGGGGTCCACTAAATTCTCCTACAATGAGCAGTTCTTC. Protein: CASSLNAGSTKFSYNEQFF.

This sequence joins TRBV7-2 and TRBJ2-7; D remains unclear. The CDR3 sequence is 13 residues long. Germline V lookup: CDR1 SGHTA, CDR2 FQGNSA. V was trimmed by 2 bases and J by 11 bases, leaving 16 bases between them. The CDR3 protein is CASSLSGRDLEYF. The DNA for the CDR3 is TGTGCCAGCAGCTTATCGGGTAGAGATTTGGAGTACTTC.

The chain couples TRBV5-6 to TRBJ1-2, with 8 bases lining up with TRBD1. CDR1 and CDR2 (germline): SGHDT, YYEEEE. V dropped 4 bases and J dropped 8; count of bases not matched to a gene: 16. The CDR3 is 16 amino acids. CDR3 loop: CASSAKDRDPFEGYTF. CDR3 DNA: TGTGCCAGCAGCGCGAAGGACAGGGATCCATTCGAGGGCTACACCTTC. The whole variable domain, remainder taken from reference TRBV5-6 and TRBJ1-2, is DAGVTQSPTHLIKTRGQQVTLRCSPKSGHDTVSWYQQALGQGPQFIFQYYEEEERQRGNFPDRFSGHQFPNYSSELNVNALLLGDSALYLCASSAKDRDPFEGYTFGSGTRLTVV.

This chain joins TRBV6-5 and TRBJ1-1, with 7 bases lining up with TRBD1. V lost 2 bases, J lost 7 bases, and 10 bases stayed unmatched. The germline V gene encodes CDR1 MNHEY and CDR2 SVGAGI. This CDR3 is 15 amino acids long. This CDR3 reads CASSYRRTGIREAFF. The CDR3 DNA sequence: TGTGCCAGCAGTTACCGCCGGACAGGAATTCGTGAAGCTTTCTTT.

This clone appeared once. The chain is built from TRBV5-5 and TRBJ2-7; the D gene is possibly TRBD2 (6 bases). CDR3 length equals 19 residues. Germline loops: CDR1 SGHKS, CDR2 YYEKEE (reference sequence). Trimming took off 4 bases at V and 4 bases at J, with 30 bases between the two ends. CDR3 region: CASSPARSQTSSGIYEQYF. DNA of the CDR3: TGTGCCAGCAGCCCAGCACGGAGCCAGACTAGTTCAGGGATATACGAGCAGTACTTC. The whole variable domain, remainder taken from reference TRBV5-5 and TRBJ2-7, is DAGVTQSPTHLIKTRGQQVTLRCSPISGHKSVSWYQQVLGQGPQFIFQYYEKEERGRGNFPDRFSARQFPNYSSELNVNALLLGDSALYLCASSPARSQTSSGIYEQYFGPGTRLTVT.

V usage is TRBV12-5 and J usage is TRBJ2-6; TRBD2 is a possible D gene (6 bases). The V gene's germline CDR1 is LGHNT and CDR2 FRNRAP. V was shortened by 5 bases and J by 5 bases, with 16 bases between the two germline ends. The CDR3 has 16 amino acids. The DNA of the CDR3 is TGTGCTAGTGGTGGGGACTGGCTTAGTTGGGCCAACGTCCTGACTTTC. Protein: CASGGDWLSWANVLTF.

CDR3 sequence reads: CASSLAAEIYEQYF. CDR3 nucleotides: TGTGCCAGCAGCTTAGCGGCAGAAATCTACGAGCAGTACTTC. The chain uses TRBV7-8 and TRBJ2-7; D remains unclear. In germline, CDR1 is SGHVS, CDR2 FQNEAQ. There are 14 residues in the CDR3. V was shortened by 0 bases and J by 3 bases, with 9 bases between the two germline ends.

The rearrangement links TRBV5-1 to TRBJ2-5, with 12 nucleotides matching TRBD2. V was clipped by 1 base and J by 11 bases; unmatched bases: 9. The CDR3 consists of 15 residues. The germline V gene encodes CDR1 SGHRS and CDR2 YFSETQ. The CDR3 nucleotides are TGCGCCAGCAGCTTGACTAGCGGGGGGTCAGGGGAGCAGTACTTC. It yields the protein CASSLTSGGSGEQYF.

The chain recombines TRBV27 with TRBJ2-3, with D hard to call. V lost 5 bases and J 5 bases, leaving 17 bases between the germline ends. Germline assignment: CDR1 MNHEY and CDR2 SMNVEV (reference sequence). This CDR3 comprises 15 residues. The CDR3 DNA is TGTGCCAGCAGTCCCCCCGACAAGGCGCAAGATACGCAGTATTTT. Its translation is CASSPPDKAQDTQYF.

V is TRBV14 and J is TRBJ1-2; TRBD1 might be the D (6 bases). Trimming cost V 0 bases and J 2 bases, with 7 bases left between them. Germline CDR1 SGHDN, CDR2 FVKESK. This CDR3 contains 14 residues. CDR3: CASSQDQGNYGYTF. The CDR3 DNA follows: TGTGCCAGCAGCCAAGATCAGGGGAACTATGGCTACACCTTC.

This chain links TRBV6-1 with TRBJ2-7, with 7 bases fitting TRBD1. V dropped 4 bases and J dropped 3; count of bases not matched to a gene: 12. The CDR3 totals 16 residues. Germline lookup yields CDR1 MNHNS and CDR2 SASEGT. The CDR3 is CASSGRRGRGFYEQYF. In DNA form, the CDR3 reads TGTGCCAGCAGTGGACGTAGGGGGCGCGGGTTCTACGAGCAGTACTTC.

This chain connects TRBV30 to TRBJ1-1, with 8 nucleotides matching TRBD1. The CDR3 runs 14 residues. With 3 bases clipped from V and 4 bases from J, the junction kept 7 bases outside the gene matches. CDR1 is GTSNPN and CDR2 is SVGIG in the germline V gene (reference sequence). CDR3 residues: CAWRGQERPTEAFF. In nucleotides, the CDR3 is TGTGCCTGGAGGGGACAGGAGCGACCCACTGAAGCTTTCTTT.

This chain connects TRBV5-4 to TRBJ2-3; D may be TRBD2 (5 bases). CDR3 length: 20 residues. V lost 2 bases and J lost 6, with 31 bases in between. Per germline, CDR1 SGHNT and CDR2 YYREEE (reference sequence). CDR3 sequence (DNA): TGTGCCAGCAGCTTTTTTGATACTAGTGGGGATTACAGATGGGTGGATACGCAGTATTTT. This sequence encodes CASSFFDTSGDYRWVDTQYF.

The chain employs TRBV25-1 and TRBJ1-6; 7 bases line up with TRBD1. V gave up 4 bases and J gave up 7 bases; unmatched junction bases: 10. The germline V gene encodes CDR1 MGHDK and CDR2 SYGVNS. This CDR3 spans 16 amino acids. In DNA form, the CDR3 reads TGTGCCAGCAGTGGGGGAAGACAGGGAGAGAATTCACCCCTCCACTTT. Protein sequence: CASSGGRQGENSPLHF. The whole variable domain, remainder taken from reference TRBV25-1 and TRBJ1-6, is EADIYQTPRYLVIGTGKKITLECSQTMGHDKMYWYQQDPGMELHLIHYSYGVNSTEKGDLSSESTVSRIRTEHFPLTLESARPSHTSQYLCASSGGRQGENSPLHFGNGTRLTVT.

The rearrangement joins TRBV11-1 to TRBJ2-7, with 10 bases fitting TRBD1. The junction had 4 bases not matched to a gene; V was cut back by 3 bases and J by 5 bases. The germline gives CDR1 SGHAT, CDR2 FQDESV (reference sequence). CDR3 size: 14 residues. CDR3 bases: TGTGCCAGCAGCTTCCAGACAGGGGGCCACGAGCAGTACTTC. It translates to CASSFQTGGHEQYF. Variable domain in full (rest from reference TRBV11-1 and TRBJ2-7): EAEVAQSPRYKITEKSQAVAFWCDPISGHATLYWYRQILGQGPELLVQFQDESVVDDSQLPKDRFSAERLKGVDSTLKIQPAELGDSAMYLCASSFQTGGHEQYFGPGTRLTVT.